This T cell receptor (beta chain) stems from a study of early T cells in non-severe SARS-CoV-2 infection. Study results and limitations: There was a bias toward anti-spike CD8 responses in VDJdb matching, which missed private and CD4 specificities.

About this clonotype itself: Antigen specificity is unknown.

Trimming took 8 bases from V and 5 from J; bases not matched to a gene: 6. CDR1 and CDR2 from the germline V gene are SQVTM and ANQGSEA. The CDR3 has 12 residues. TCRdb fed the 5' RACE reads into MiXCR, producing one record per CDR3 protein. Of 55,000 or so distinct CDR3 sequences listed, approximately 12% are singletons. Sequencing input: whole blood. This TCR derives from an adult who was a healthcare worker with PCR-confirmed SARS-CoV-2 infection or an uninfected control (not recorded which). This rearrangement joins TRBV29-1 to TRBJ2-5, with TRBD1 matching 9 bases. CDR3 nucleotides: TGCAGCTCCGGGACAGGGCAGGAGACCCAGTACTTC. Translating it yields CSSGTGQETQYF.